There are many counts of the clone carrying this T cell receptor beta chain. Its antigen is as yet unknown. Being off target in a library aimed at alpha chains, this beta chain has a size of little meaning. This sample was taken from a study of spatial heterogeneity in lung cancer. On the study more broadly: A unique TCR and UMI combination showed up more than ten times in raw reads, on average. Study-wide points: For expanded intratumoral alpha and beta TCRs, counts tracked tumor mutation counts.

TCRdb reanalysed the 5' RACE reads using MiXCR and keeps one entry per CDR3 protein. This table holds roughly 17,000 distinct CDR3 sequences, approximately 9.6% found once. Time point indicated: sample taken at primary tumor resection. The donor group consisted of 72 patients who had untreated, early-stage non-small cell lung cancer. Unsorted samples of tumor, nontumor lung or frozen PBMC had their whole RNA sequenced. The V and J ends lost 5 bases and 4 bases respectively, with 14 bases between them. CDR3 length: 14 amino acids. The chain employs TRBV12-3 or TRBV12-4 and TRBJ1-2, with D possibly being TRBD1 (5 bases). This clonotype was obtained from a female donor with early-stage non-small cell lung cancer. The sample consisted of lung tumor tissue, taken at surgery. CDR3 nucleotides: TGTGCCAGCAGTCCTCCAGGGACGTCCTATGGCTACACCTTC. This encodes CASSPPGTSYGYTF.